This TCR beta chain was obtained from a study of molecular identifiers for immune sequencing clone quantification. Using its own MiXCR run on the PCR reads, TCRdb lists one record per CDR3 protein. The sample shows about 63,000 distinct CDR3 sequences, 15% to 20% of them seen only once. The CDR3 loop spans 13 amino acids. Looked up from germline, CDR1 is MGHRA and CDR2 is YSYEKL. Trimming cost V 4 bases and J 11 bases, with 17 bases left between them. Many counts were recorded for this clonotype. The antigen is unknown. Study-level points and caveats: Over 97% of effector molecules, yet under 1% of naive-cell molecules, were held by clones above 20 RNA copies.

Material: naive CD8+ T cells from blood, with Jurkat cell RNA spiked in. Subset in this sample: FACS-sorted CD8+CD4-CCR7+CD45RA+ naive T cells. This sequence originates from a human donor in good health. Some libraries in this study had Jurkat cell RNA spiked in. This chain joins TRBV4-1 and TRBJ1-1; perhaps TRBD1 as D (6 bases). CDR3: CASSPRLEGEAFF. CDR3 sequence (DNA): TGCGCCAGCAGCCCCCGGCTGGAGGGGGAGGCTTTCTTT.